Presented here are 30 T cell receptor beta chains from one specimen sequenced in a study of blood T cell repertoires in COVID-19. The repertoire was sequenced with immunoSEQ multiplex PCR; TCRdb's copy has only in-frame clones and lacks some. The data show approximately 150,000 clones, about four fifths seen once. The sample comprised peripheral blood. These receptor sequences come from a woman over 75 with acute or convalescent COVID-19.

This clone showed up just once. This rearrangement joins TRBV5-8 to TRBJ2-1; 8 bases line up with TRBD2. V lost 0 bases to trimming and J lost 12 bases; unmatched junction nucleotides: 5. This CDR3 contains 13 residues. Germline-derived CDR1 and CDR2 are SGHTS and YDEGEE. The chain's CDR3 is CASSLVPRGGQFF. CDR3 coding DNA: TGTGCCAGCAGCTTGGTACCTCGGGGGGGGCAGTTCTTC.

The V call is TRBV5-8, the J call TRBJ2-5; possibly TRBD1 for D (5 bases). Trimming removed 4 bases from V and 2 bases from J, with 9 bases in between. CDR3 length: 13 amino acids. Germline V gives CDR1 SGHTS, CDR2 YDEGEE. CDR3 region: CASSGALQETQYF. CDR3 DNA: TGTGCCAGCAGCGGGGCCCTTCAAGAGACCCAGTACTTC.

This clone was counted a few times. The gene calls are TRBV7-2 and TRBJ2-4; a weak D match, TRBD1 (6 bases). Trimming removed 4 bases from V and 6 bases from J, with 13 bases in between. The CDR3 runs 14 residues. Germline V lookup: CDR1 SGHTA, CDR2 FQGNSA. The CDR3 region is CASSYSRGGNIQYF. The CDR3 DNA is TGTGCCAGCAGCTACTCCAGGGGTGGAAACATTCAGTACTTC.

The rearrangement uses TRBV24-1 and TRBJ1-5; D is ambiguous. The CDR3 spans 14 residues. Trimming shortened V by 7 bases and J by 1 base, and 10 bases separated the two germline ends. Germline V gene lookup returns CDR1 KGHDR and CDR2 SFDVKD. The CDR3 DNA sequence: TGTGCCACCAGCCCAAGCGGGAGCAATCAGCCCCAGCATTTT. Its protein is CATSPSGSNQPQHF.

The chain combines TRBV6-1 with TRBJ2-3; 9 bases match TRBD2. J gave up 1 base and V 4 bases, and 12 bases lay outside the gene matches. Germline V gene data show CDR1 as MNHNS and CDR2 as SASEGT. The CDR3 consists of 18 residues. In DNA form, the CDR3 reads TGTGCCAGCAGTGCACTAGCGGGCGGAGGAATTGGCACAGATACGCAGTATTTT. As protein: CASSALAGGGIGTDTQYF.

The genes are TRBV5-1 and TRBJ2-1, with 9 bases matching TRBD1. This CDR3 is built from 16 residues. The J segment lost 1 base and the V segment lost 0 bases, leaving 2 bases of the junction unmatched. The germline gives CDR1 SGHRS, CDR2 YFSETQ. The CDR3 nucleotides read TGCGCCAGCAGCTTGGGACAGGGGGGTTCCTACAATGAGCAGTTCTTC. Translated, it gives CASSLGQGGSYNEQFF.

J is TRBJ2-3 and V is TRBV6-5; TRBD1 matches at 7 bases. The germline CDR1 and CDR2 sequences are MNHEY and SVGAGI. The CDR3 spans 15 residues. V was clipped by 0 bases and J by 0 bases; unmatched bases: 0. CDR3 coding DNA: TGTGCCAGCAGTTACTCGACAGGGAGCACAGATACGCAGTATTTT. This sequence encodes CASSYSTGSTDTQYF.

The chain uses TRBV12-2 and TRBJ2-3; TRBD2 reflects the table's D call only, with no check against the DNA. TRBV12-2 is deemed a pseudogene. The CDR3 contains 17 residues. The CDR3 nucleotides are TGTGCAAGTCGCTGCCGGACTAGCGGGAGGAACACAGATACGCAGTATTTT. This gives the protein CASRCRTSGRNTDTQYF.

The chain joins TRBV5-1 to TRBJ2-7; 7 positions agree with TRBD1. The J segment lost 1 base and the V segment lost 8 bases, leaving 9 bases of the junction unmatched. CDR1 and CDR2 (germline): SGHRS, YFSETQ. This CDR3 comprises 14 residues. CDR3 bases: TGCGCCAGTAGCAGGCAGGGGGTTTCCTACGAGCAGTACTTC. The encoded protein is CASSRQGVSYEQYF.

The DNA for the CDR3 is TGCAGCGTTGAAGATCCAGGCTCTGGAAACACCATATATTTT. This encodes CSVEDPGSGNTIYF. The rearrangement joins TRBV29-1 to TRBJ1-3; D is undetermined. Germline CDR1 SQVTM, CDR2 ANQGSEA. V was cut by 0 bases and J by 0 bases, with 6 bases left in between. The CDR3 is made up of 14 amino acids.

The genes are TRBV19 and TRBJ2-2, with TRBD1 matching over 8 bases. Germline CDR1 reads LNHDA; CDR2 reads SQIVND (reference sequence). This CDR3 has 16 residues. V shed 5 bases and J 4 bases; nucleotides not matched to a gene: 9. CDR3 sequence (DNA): TGTGCCAGTAGTCCAAGGACAGGGACGCTCACCGGGGAGCTGTTTTTT. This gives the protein CASSPRTGTLTGELFF.

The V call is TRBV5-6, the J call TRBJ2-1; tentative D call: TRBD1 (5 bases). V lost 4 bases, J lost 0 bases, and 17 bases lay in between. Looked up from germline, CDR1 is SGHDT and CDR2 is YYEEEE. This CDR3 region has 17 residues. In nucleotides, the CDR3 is TGTGCCAGCAGCATGGTCATAAGGGGAAGCTCCTACAATGAGCAGTTCTTC. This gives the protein CASSMVIRGSSYNEQFF.

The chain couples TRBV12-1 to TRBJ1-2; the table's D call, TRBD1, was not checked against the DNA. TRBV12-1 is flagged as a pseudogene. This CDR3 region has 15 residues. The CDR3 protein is CASSFVDREDYGYTF. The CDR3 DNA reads TGTGCCAGCAGCTTTGTCGACAGGGAGGACTATGGCTACACCTTC.

This CDR3 is CASPCRGGDGYTF. In DNA, the CDR3 is TGTGCCAGCCCATGTAGGGGGGGGGATGGCTACACCTTC. The chain recombines TRBV13 with TRBJ1-2; possibly TRBD1 for D (6 bases). Germline CDR1 reads PRHDT; CDR2 reads FYEKMQ (reference sequence). Trimming shortened V by 8 bases and J by 6 bases, and 16 bases separated the two germline ends. The CDR3 totals 13 residues.

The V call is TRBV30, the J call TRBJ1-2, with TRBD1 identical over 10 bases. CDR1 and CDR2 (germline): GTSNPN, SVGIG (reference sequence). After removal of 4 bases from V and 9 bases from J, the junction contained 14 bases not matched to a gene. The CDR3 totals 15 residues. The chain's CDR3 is CAWTGLSGTGARYTF. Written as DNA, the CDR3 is TGTGCCTGGACGGGCCTTTCCGGGACAGGGGCCCGCTACACCTTC. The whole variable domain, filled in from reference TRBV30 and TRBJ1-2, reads SQTIHQWPATLVQPVGSPLSLECTVEGTSNPNLYWYRQAAGRGLQLLFYSVGIGQISSEVPQNLSASRPQDRQFILSSKKLLLSDSGFYLCAWTGLSGTGARYTFGSGTRLTVV.

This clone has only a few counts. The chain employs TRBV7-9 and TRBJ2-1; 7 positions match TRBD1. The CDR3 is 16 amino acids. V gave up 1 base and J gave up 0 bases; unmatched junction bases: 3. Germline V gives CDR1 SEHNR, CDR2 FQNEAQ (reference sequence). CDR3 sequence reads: CASSLVTGVSYNEQFF. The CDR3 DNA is TGTGCCAGCAGCTTAGTCACAGGGGTCTCCTACAATGAGCAGTTCTTC.

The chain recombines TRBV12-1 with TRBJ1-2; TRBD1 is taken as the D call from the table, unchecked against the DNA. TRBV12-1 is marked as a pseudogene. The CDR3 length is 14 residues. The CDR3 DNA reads TGTGCCAGTGAGGACAGAACCCGTAACTATGGCTACACCTTC. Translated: CASEDRTRNYGYTF.

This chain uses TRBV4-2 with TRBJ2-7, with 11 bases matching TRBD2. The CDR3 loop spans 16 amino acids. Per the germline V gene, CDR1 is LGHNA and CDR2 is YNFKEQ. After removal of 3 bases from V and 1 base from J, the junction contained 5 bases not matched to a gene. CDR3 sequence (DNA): TGTGCCAGCAGCCAGGACTCTAGCGGGGGGTCCTACGAGCAGTACTTC. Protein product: CASSQDSSGGSYEQYF.

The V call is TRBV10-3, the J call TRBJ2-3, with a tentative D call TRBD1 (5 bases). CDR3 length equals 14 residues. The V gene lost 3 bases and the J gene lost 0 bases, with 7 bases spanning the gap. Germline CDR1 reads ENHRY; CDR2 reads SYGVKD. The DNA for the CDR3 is TGTGCCATCAGTGACAGGGCTAGCACAGATACGCAGTATTTT. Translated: CAISDRASTDTQYF.

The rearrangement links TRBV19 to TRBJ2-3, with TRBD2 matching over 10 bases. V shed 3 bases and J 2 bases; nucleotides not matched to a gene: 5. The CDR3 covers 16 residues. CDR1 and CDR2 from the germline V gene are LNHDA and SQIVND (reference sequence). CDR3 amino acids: CASSIQAGGPTDTQYF. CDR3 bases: TGTGCCAGTAGTATCCAAGCGGGGGGGCCCACAGATACGCAGTATTTT. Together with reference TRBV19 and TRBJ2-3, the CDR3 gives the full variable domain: DGGITQSPKYLFRKEGQNVTLSCEQNLNHDAMYWYRQDPGQGLRLIYYSQIVNDFQKGDIAEGYSVSREKKESFPLTVTSAQKNPTAFYLCASSIQAGGPTDTQYFGPGTRLTVL.

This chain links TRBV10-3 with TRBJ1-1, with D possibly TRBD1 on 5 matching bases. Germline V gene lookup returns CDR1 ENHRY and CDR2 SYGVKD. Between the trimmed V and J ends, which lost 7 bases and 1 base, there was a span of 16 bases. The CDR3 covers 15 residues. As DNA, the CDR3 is TGTGCCATCAAGCCCGCAGGGAATTCGAACACTGAAGCTTTCTTT. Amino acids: CAIKPAGNSNTEAFF.

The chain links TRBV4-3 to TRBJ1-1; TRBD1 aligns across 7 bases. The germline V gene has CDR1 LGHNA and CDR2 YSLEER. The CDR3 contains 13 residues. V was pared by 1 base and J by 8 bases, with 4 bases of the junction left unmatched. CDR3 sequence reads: CASSQGQTGEAFF. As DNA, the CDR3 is TGCGCCAGCAGCCAAGGGCAGACAGGGGAAGCTTTCTTT.

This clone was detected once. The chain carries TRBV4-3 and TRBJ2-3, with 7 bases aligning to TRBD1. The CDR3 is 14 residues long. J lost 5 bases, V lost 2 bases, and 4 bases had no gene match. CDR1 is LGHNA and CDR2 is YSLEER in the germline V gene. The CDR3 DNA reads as TGCGCCAGCAGCCAAAACAGGGGTGAAGATACGCAGTATTTT. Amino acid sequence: CASSQNRGEDTQYF.

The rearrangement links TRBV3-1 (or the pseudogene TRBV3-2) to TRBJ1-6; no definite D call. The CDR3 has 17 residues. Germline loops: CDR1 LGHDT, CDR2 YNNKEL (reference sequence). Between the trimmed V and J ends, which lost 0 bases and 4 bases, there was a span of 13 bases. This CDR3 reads CASSQDLLLTYNSPLHF. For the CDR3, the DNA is TGTGCCAGCAGCCAAGATCTCCTACTAACATATAATTCACCCCTCCACTTT.

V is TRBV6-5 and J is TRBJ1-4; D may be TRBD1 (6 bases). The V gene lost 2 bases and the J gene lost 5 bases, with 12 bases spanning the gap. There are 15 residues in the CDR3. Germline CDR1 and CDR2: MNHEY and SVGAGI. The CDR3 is CASSYQTGTNEKLFF. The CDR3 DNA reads TGTGCCAGCAGTTACCAGACAGGAACAAATGAAAAACTGTTTTTT.

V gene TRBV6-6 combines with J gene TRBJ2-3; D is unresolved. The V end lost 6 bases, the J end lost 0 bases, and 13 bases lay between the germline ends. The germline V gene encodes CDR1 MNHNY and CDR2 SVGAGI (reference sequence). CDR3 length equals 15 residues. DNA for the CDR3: TGTGCCAGCAGATCAGATCCGTATAGCACAGATACGCAGTATTTT. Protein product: CASRSDPYSTDTQYF.

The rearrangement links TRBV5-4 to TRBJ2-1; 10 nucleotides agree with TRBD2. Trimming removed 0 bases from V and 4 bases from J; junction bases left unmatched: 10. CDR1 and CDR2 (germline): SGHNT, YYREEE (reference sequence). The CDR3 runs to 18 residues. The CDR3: CASSLALSSGRSYNEQFF. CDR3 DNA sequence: TGTGCCAGCAGCTTGGCCTTGAGTAGCGGGAGGTCATACAATGAGCAGTTCTTC.

The CDR3 nucleotides are TGTGCCAGCAGCCCCCGGACAGGGCTAAGCGAGCAGTACTTC. It yields the protein CASSPRTGLSEQYF. The V call is TRBV9, the J call TRBJ2-7, with 8 bases aligning to TRBD1. This CDR3 has 14 residues. J was trimmed by 6 bases and V by 4 bases; bases with no gene match: 9. The germline V gene encodes CDR1 SGDLS and CDR2 YYNGEE.

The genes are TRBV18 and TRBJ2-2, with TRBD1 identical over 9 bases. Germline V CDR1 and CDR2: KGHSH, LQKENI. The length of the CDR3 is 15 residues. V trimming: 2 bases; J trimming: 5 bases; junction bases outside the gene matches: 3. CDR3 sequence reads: CASSPGTGKTGELFF. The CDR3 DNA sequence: TGTGCCAGCTCACCAGGGACAGGGAAGACCGGGGAGCTGTTTTTT.

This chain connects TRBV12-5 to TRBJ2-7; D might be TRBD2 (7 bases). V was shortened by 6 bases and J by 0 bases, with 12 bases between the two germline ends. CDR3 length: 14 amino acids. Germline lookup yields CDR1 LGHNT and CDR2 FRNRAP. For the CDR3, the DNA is TGTGCTAGTGGCATGGGAGGGGGCTCCTACGAGCAGTACTTC. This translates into CASGMGGGSYEQYF.